This T cell receptor beta chain was identified in a study of cytomegalovirus exposure and HLA in healthy donors. Study results and caveats: The authors listed about 170 TCR beta chains as cytomegalovirus-associated.

Profiling relied on immunoSEQ multiplex PCR, and the TCRdb table lists in-frame clones only, not all of them. The profile covers 140,000 to 150,000 clones, with roughly 87% appearing a single time and 4.5% to 5.5% taken by the ten largest. As regards this clone: What it binds is unknown.

The sequenced sample consisted of PBMCs. The clonotype originates from a man between 18 and 35 years old in good health and CMV-seropositive.

The CDR3 region has the DNA TGTGCCAGCAGTTTATCGGGACAGGGACCCCTCCAACAAGAGACCCAGTACTTC. This sequence encodes CASSLSGQGPLQQETQYF. This sequence joins TRBV27 and TRBJ2-5; 9 positions match TRBD1. V shed 0 bases and J 2 bases; nucleotides not matched to a gene: 10. The germline V gene has CDR1 MNHEY and CDR2 SMNVEV (reference sequence). CDR3 length: 18 residues.